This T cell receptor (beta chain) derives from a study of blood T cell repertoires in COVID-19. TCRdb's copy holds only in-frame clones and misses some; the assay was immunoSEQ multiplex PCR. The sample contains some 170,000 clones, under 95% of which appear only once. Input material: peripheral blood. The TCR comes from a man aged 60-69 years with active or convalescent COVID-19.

The CDR3 coding sequence is TGTGCCAGCAACCAGGGGGTGAGGGACACAGATACGCAGTATTTT. This codes for CASNQGVRDTDTQYF. V gene TRBV9 combines with J gene TRBJ2-3, with 7 bases matching TRBD1. V was pared by 6 bases and J by 2 bases, with 9 bases of the junction left unmatched. The germline CDR1 and CDR2 sequences are SGDLS and YYNGEE. This CDR3 is 15 amino acids long.